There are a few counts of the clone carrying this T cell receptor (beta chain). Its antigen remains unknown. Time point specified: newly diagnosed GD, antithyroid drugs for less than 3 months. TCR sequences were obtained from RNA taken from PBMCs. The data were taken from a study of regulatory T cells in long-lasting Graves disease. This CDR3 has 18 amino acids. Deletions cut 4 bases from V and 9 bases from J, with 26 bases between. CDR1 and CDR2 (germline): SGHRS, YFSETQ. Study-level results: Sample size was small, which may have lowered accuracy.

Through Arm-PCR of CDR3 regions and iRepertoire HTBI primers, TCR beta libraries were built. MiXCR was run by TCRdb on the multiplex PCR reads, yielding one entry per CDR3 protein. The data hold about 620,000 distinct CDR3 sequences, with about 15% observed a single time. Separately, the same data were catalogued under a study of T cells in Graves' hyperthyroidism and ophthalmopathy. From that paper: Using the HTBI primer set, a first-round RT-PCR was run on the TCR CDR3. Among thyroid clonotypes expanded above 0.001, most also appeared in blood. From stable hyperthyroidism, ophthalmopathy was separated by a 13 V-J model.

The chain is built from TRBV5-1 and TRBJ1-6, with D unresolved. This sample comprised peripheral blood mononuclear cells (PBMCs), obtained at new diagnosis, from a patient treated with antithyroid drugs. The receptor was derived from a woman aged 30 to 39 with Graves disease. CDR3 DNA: TGCGCCAGCAGCCCGTCGTTAGAGGCTCCACATCTAGGTTCACCCCTCCACTTT. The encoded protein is CASSPSLEAPHLGSPLHF.